Below are 30 T cell receptor beta chains sequenced from a single sample in a study of blood T cell repertoires in COVID-19. Method: immunoSEQ multiplex PCR; TCRdb's copy keeps in-frame clones and lacks some. The repertoire has under 200,000 clones, about 87% of them found once; the top ten carry roughly 24%. The sample comprised peripheral blood. The receptors originated from a man in his 60s with acute or convalescent COVID-19.

The CDR3 here is CASRRAGDEAFF. CDR3 nucleotides: TGTGCCAGCAGACGGGCAGGGGATGAAGCTTTCTTT. This chain connects TRBV6-5 to TRBJ1-1; D is possibly TRBD1 (6 bases). CDR1 and CDR2 (germline): MNHEY, SVGAGI. Trimming took 6 bases from V and 7 from J, leaving 12 bases between them. This CDR3 region has 12 residues.

The rearrangement joins TRBV24-1 to TRBJ1-4; D remains unclear. Trimming took off 6 bases at V and 1 base at J, with 5 bases between the two ends. The CDR3 totals 13 residues. CDR1 and CDR2 (germline): KGHDR, SFDVKD. The CDR3 loop reads CATSPRTNEKLFF. The CDR3 region has the DNA TGTGCCACCAGTCCCAGAACTAATGAAAAACTGTTTTTT.

Written as DNA, the CDR3 is TGTGCCAGCTCACCACTCCAGGGGTCAGATACGCAGTATTTT. Amino acid sequence: CASSPLQGSDTQYF. V usage is TRBV18 and J usage is TRBJ2-3, with D perhaps matching TRBD1 (6 bases). Germline CDR1 and CDR2: KGHSH and LQKENI. The CDR3 is made up of 14 amino acids. Trimming removed 1 base from V and 4 bases from J, with 9 bases in between.

This clone was recorded once. The V and J genes are TRBV18 and TRBJ2-1, with D tentatively TRBD2 (9 bases). Trimming stripped 5 bases from V and 6 bases from J, with 23 bases between. CDR3 length: 17 amino acids. Germline CDR1 is KGHSH and CDR2 is LQKENI. The CDR3 nucleotides read TGTGCCAGCTCAAGGACAGGGCCGGGACTAGCCTCCAATGAGCAGTTCTTC. It codes for CASSRTGPGLASNEQFF.

V usage is TRBV2 and J usage is TRBJ2-5; possibly TRBD2 for D (6 bases). The germline V gene has CDR1 SNHLY and CDR2 FYNNEI. The CDR3 is made up of 16 amino acids. Trimming left V 0 bases short and J 5 bases short, with 16 bases between. The chain's CDR3 is CASSEASPGAGETQYF. CDR3 bases: TGTGCCAGCAGTGAAGCCTCGCCGGGAGCGGGCGAGACCCAGTACTTC. The variable domain in full, with the rest retrieved from reference TRBV2 and TRBJ2-5, is EPEVTQTPSHQVTQMGQEVILRCVPISNHLYFYWYRQILGQKVEFLVSFYNNEISEKSEIFDDQFSVERPDGSNFTLKIRSTKLEDSAMYFCASSEASPGAGETQYFGPGTRLLVL.

In DNA, the CDR3 is TGCAGCGTTCTGGGACAGGGTTACAATGAGCAGTTCTTC. Its protein product is CSVLGQGYNEQFF. The rearrangement joins TRBV29-1 to TRBJ2-1, with 9 bases lining up with TRBD1. This CDR3 comprises 13 residues. CDR1 SQVTM and CDR2 ANQGSEA come from the germline V gene. Trimming cost V 5 bases and J 4 bases; bases outside gene matches: 3.

This sequence joins TRBV18 and TRBJ1-1, with D possibly matching TRBD1 (6 bases). This CDR3 is built from 17 residues. CDR1 KGHSH and CDR2 LQKENI come from the germline V gene. The V end lost 8 bases, the J end lost 0 bases, and 22 bases lay between the germline ends. The CDR3 region has the DNA TGTGCCAGCGCGTCGCTCAGGGGCACCCGGGTGAACACTGAAGCTTTCTTT. This codes for CASASLRGTRVNTEAFF. The variable domain in full, completed from reference TRBV18 and TRBJ1-1, reads NAGVMQNPRHLVRRRGQEARLRCSPMKGHSHVYWYRQLPEEGLKFMVYLQKENIIDESGMPKERFSAEFPKEGPSILRIQQVVRGDSAAYFCASASLRGTRVNTEAFFGQGTRLTVV.

The chain uses TRBV3-1 (or the pseudogene TRBV3-2) and TRBJ2-1; D may be TRBD1 (7 bases). The V gene lost 3 bases and the J gene lost 5 bases, with 20 bases spanning the gap. The V gene's germline CDR1 is LGHDT and CDR2 YNNKEL (reference sequence). The CDR3 contains 17 residues. Written as DNA, the CDR3 is TGTGCCAGCAGCCATGACCTAGGGGGCGGGGCGAACAATGAGCAGTTCTTC. This encodes CASSHDLGGGANNEQFF.

The chain links TRBV6-5 to TRBJ1-1; 11 nucleotides agree with TRBD1. Germline CDR1 and CDR2: MNHEY and SVGAGI. The CDR3 sequence is 15 residues long. J gave up 5 bases and V 5 bases, and 7 bases lay outside the gene matches. The CDR3 region has the DNA TGTGCCAGCAGTCCCGGACAGGGGGCGCGGACTGAAGCTTTCTTT. Protein sequence: CASSPGQGARTEAFF.

The V gene is TRBV7-2, the J gene TRBJ2-7, with D possibly matching TRBD2 (7 bases). Trimming took off 1 base at V and 2 bases at J, with 12 bases between the two ends. The germline gives CDR1 SGHTA, CDR2 FQGNSA. This CDR3 is built from 15 residues. CDR3 loop: CASSLDTGGPYEQYF. Here the CDR3 DNA reads TGTGCCAGCAGCTTAGATACCGGGGGGCCCTACGAGCAGTACTTC.

The CDR3: CASSNRGADTEAFF. CDR3 nucleotide sequence: TGTGCCAGTAGTAATCGGGGGGCGGACACTGAAGCTTTCTTT. This sequence joins TRBV19 and TRBJ1-1, with a tentative D call TRBD1 (6 bases). Germline V gives CDR1 LNHDA, CDR2 SQIVND (reference sequence). CDR3 length equals 14 residues. Trimming left V 4 bases short and J 3 bases short, with 12 bases between.

This chain uses TRBV5-5 with TRBJ1-6, with D perhaps TRBD1 (5 bases). Germline CDR1 and CDR2: SGHKS and YYEKEE (reference sequence). This CDR3 is 15 amino acids long. Trimming cost V 4 bases and J 10 bases, with 18 bases left between them. The CDR3: CASSTSVEGRSPLHF. CDR3 bases: TGTGCCAGCAGCACGAGTGTGGAGGGACGATCACCCCTCCACTTT.

J is TRBJ1-1 and V is TRBV12-3 or TRBV12-4, with no clear D. V shed 7 bases and J shed 8 bases, with 8 bases lying between them. This CDR3 contains 10 residues. The CDR3 reads CASTAREAFF. The CDR3 bases are TGTGCCAGCACCGCGCGGGAAGCTTTCTTT.

This chain connects TRBV19 to TRBJ2-5; 8 bases fit TRBD1. Per the germline V gene, CDR1 is LNHDA and CDR2 is SQIVND (reference sequence). Trimming at V came to 6 bases and at J to 5 bases, leaving 5 bases not matched to a gene. This CDR3 spans 13 amino acids. CDR3 residues: CASRLDRGETQYF. Written as DNA, the CDR3 is TGTGCCAGTAGACTAGACAGGGGCGAGACCCAGTACTTC.

The chain uses TRBV28 and TRBJ2-7; the match to TRBD1 covers 9 bases. The CDR3 contains 16 residues. Germline V CDR1 and CDR2: MDHEN, SYDVKM. V gave up 3 bases and J gave up 7 bases; unmatched junction bases: 13. The CDR3 here is CASSLGGTGYPGEQYF. Written as DNA, the CDR3 is TGTGCCAGCAGTTTGGGCGGGACAGGGTATCCGGGGGAGCAGTACTTC.

This chain connects TRBV7-3 to TRBJ1-1, with 7 bases matching TRBD1. The junction had 4 bases not matched to a gene; V was cut back by 3 bases and J by 6 bases. The germline CDR1 and CDR2 sequences are SGHTA and FQGTGA. This CDR3 contains 13 residues. The CDR3 DNA reads as TGTGCCAGCAGCTTCTACAGGGGATCTGAAGCTTTCTTT. Encoded protein: CASSFYRGSEAFF.

This clone was seen just once. J is TRBJ2-3 and V is TRBV15; TRBD2 matches 10 bases. The germline CDR1 and CDR2 sequences are LNHNV and YYDKDF (reference sequence). Trimming took 0 bases from V and 5 from J; bases not matched to a gene: 5. The CDR3 length is 16 residues. CDR3 in amino acids: CATSRDVAGGGDTQYF. In DNA, the CDR3 is TGTGCCACCAGCAGAGATGTAGCGGGAGGTGGAGATACGCAGTATTTT.

The chain employs TRBV9 and TRBJ1-2, with 7 bases fitting TRBD1. Germline CDR1 reads SGDLS; CDR2 reads YYNGEE. CDR3 length: 15 residues. The V and J ends lost 3 bases and 1 base, in that order; junction bases with no gene match: 6. The chain's CDR3 is CASSANRGFNYGYTF. Here the CDR3 DNA reads TGTGCCAGCAGCGCAAACAGGGGATTTAACTATGGCTACACCTTC.

There are a few counts of this clone. This chain joins TRBV10-3 and TRBJ2-7; D uncertain. This CDR3 has 13 amino acids. V was cut by 4 bases and J by 5 bases, with 12 bases left in between. CDR1 and CDR2 (germline): ENHRY, SYGVKD. The CDR3 sequence: CAISVVGLDEQYF. CDR3 bases: TGTGCCATCAGTGTCGTGGGCCTCGACGAGCAGTACTTC.

Here the CDR3 reads CASSRWTSGGSYEQYF. The CDR3 coding sequence is TGTGCCAGCAGCAGATGGACTAGCGGGGGGTCCTACGAGCAGTACTTC. The chain carries TRBV13 and TRBJ2-7; 14 bases agree with TRBD2. The CDR3 consists of 16 residues. Germline assignment: CDR1 PRHDT and CDR2 FYEKMQ (reference sequence). Trimming removed 5 bases from V and 1 base from J; junction bases left unmatched: 4.

The rearrangement uses TRBV7-9 and TRBJ1-1; D gene unclear. Between the trimmed V and J ends, which lost 1 base and 1 base, there was a span of 7 bases. The CDR3 runs 14 residues. CDR1 SEHNR and CDR2 FQNEAQ come from the germline V gene (reference sequence). Written as DNA, the CDR3 is TGTGCCAGCAGCTTAGATGGCTCGAACACTGAAGCTTTCTTT. Amino acids: CASSLDGSNTEAFF.

V usage is TRBV4-3 and J usage is TRBJ1-2; possibly TRBD1 for D (5 bases). Germline CDR1 reads LGHNA; CDR2 reads YSLEER. Between the trimmed V and J ends, which lost 1 base and 7 bases, there was a span of 16 bases. This CDR3 has 15 residues. CDR3 nucleotides: TGCGCCAGCAGCCAAGGGATCGGGAGTGGGGGTGGCTACACCTTC. It is translated as CASSQGIGSGGGYTF.

The V gene is TRBV14, the J gene TRBJ2-2; D is undetermined. CDR1 and CDR2 from the germline V gene are SGHDN and FVKESK. CDR3 length: 14 residues. Trimming pared 3 bases from V and 2 bases from J, leaving 7 bases between. The CDR3 bases are TGTGCCAGCAGCCATACTACAAACACCGGGGAGCTGTTTTTT. Translated: CASSHTTNTGELFF.

This chain connects TRBV2 to TRBJ1-2; D remains unclear. The V and J ends lost 3 bases and 5 bases respectively, with 4 bases between them. Germline CDR1 and CDR2: SNHLY and FYNNEI. The CDR3 consists of 11 residues. CDR3 sequence reads: CASSDLYGYTF. CDR3 sequence (DNA): TGTGCCAGCAGTGACCTTTATGGCTACACCTTC.

The table lists this clone with a few counts. Other nucleotide sequences in the sample specify the same CDR3. The chain combines TRBV5-1 with TRBJ1-1, with D maybe TRBD1 (5 bases). CDR1 is SGHRS, CDR2 YFSETQ, per germline. This CDR3 is 14 amino acids long. Trimming left V 0 bases short and J 3 bases short, with 9 bases between. CDR3 protein: CASSLEEGYTEAFF. In DNA form, the CDR3 reads TGCGCCAGCAGCTTGGAGGAGGGGTACACTGAAGCTTTCTTT.

V is TRBV9 and J is TRBJ2-3; D is perhaps TRBD1 (5 bases). The V gene's germline CDR1 is SGDLS and CDR2 YYNGEE. With 7 bases removed from V and 4 bases from J, the gap between germline ends came to 13 bases. This CDR3 comprises 13 residues. In DNA form, the CDR3 reads TGTGCCAGCGAGGCAGGGAACGCAGATACGCAGTATTTT. It is translated as CASEAGNADTQYF. Based on the CDR3 plus reference TRBV9 and TRBJ2-3, the full variable domain is DSGVTQTPKHLITATGQRVTLRCSPRSGDLSVYWYQQSLDQGLQFLIQYYNGEERAKGNILERFSAQQFPDLHSELNLSSLELGDSALYFCASEAGNADTQYFGPGTRLTVL.

The rearrangement uses TRBV18 and TRBJ1-3; TRBD1 is a possible D gene (6 bases). The V end lost 6 bases, the J end lost 0 bases, and 9 bases lay between the germline ends. In germline, CDR1 is KGHSH, CDR2 LQKENI. There are 14 residues in the CDR3. CDR3 in DNA: TGTGCCAGCTCCCCGGGACACTCTGGAAACACCATATATTTT. The encoded protein is CASSPGHSGNTIYF.

The sample holds one count of this clone. The genes are TRBV24-1 and TRBJ2-2; D remains ambiguous. The CDR3 has 15 residues. CDR1 KGHDR and CDR2 SFDVKD come from the germline V gene. Deletions cut 1 base from V and 1 base from J, with 6 bases between. The CDR3 DNA follows: TGTGCCACCAGTGATTTTACCGGGAACACCGGGGAGCTGTTTTTT. It translates to CATSDFTGNTGELFF.

The chain joins TRBV7-9 to TRBJ1-1; maybe TRBD1 (5 bases). This CDR3 comprises 16 residues. Per the germline V gene, CDR1 is SEHNR and CDR2 is FQNEAQ (reference sequence). The V end was cut by 7 bases, the J end by 2 bases, with 20 bases between. Written as DNA, the CDR3 is TGTGCCAGCACCAGCTCTCAAGGGGTCGGAAACACTGAAGCTTTCTTT. This gives the protein CASTSSQGVGNTEAFF.

The chain uses TRBV5-6 and TRBJ2-7; TRBD1 aligns across 7 bases. The CDR3 contains 18 residues. Losses at the gene ends were 4 bases for V and 2 bases for J; bases not matched to a gene: 18. In germline, CDR1 is SGHDT, CDR2 YYEEEE. CDR3 sequence: CASSIAGTAKNPPYEQYF. The CDR3 DNA reads as TGTGCCAGCAGCATTGCCGGGACAGCGAAAAACCCTCCCTACGAGCAGTACTTC.